Presented here are 30 T cell receptor beta chains from one specimen sequenced in a study of T cells in Graves' hyperthyroidism and ophthalmopathy. From RNA transcripts, TCR beta CDR3 regions were amplified. When the TCR CDR3 underwent first-round RT-PCR, the HTBI primer set was used. TCRdb recomputed calls from the multiplex PCR reads with MiXCR, one row per CDR3 protein. The table records 300,000 to 450,000 distinct CDR3 sequences, approximately 15% of them present only once. Material for sequencing was blood. All receptors come from a woman aged 55-75 years with Graves' hyperthyroidism.

Notes on this clonotype: Germline and junction disagree at one end, which may indicate a read error. The chain carries TRBV11-2 and TRBJ2-7; no reliable D call. The germline gives CDR1 SGHAT, CDR2 FQNNGV. The CDR3 loop spans 13 amino acids. CDR3 in DNA: TGCGCCAGCAGCACTTCGTCTCACTACGAGCAGTACTTC. Encoded protein: CASSTSSHYEQYF.

The chain combines TRBV9 with TRBJ2-3; 13 bases line up with TRBD2. V shed 4 bases and J 2 bases; nucleotides not matched to a gene: 10. Germline V gene data show CDR1 as SGDLS and CDR2 as YYNGEE. The CDR3 has 18 amino acids. CDR3 loop: CASSQGLAGPTSTDTQYF. CDR3 bases: TGTGCCAGCAGCCAGGGACTAGCGGGACCGACCTCCACAGATACGCAGTATTTT.

This clonotype was seen many times. V gene TRBV27 combines with J gene TRBJ2-3; unclear D gene. This CDR3 contains 13 residues. Trimming cost V 3 bases and J 4 bases, with 8 bases left between them. The V gene's germline CDR1 is MNHEY and CDR2 SMNVEV (reference sequence). The CDR3 reads CASSFPSADTQYF. The CDR3 nucleotides read TGTGCCAGCAGTTTTCCTTCGGCAGATACGCAGTATTTT.

A note on this clonotype: Given a much more abundant clone one base away, this may be a read error. The V call is TRBV30, the J call TRBJ2-7, with no clear D. Germline V gene lookup returns CDR1 GTSNPN and CDR2 SVGIG (reference sequence). This CDR3 contains 11 residues. Here the CDR3 DNA reads TGTGCCTGGGGTGTATGGGGCGAGCAGTACTTC. Its translation is CAWGVWGEQYF. Variable domain in full (rest from reference TRBV30 and TRBJ2-7): SQTIHQWPATLVQPVGSPLSLECTVEGTSNPNLYWYRQAAGRGLQLLFYSVGIGQISSEVPQNLSASRPQDRQFILSSKKLLLSDSGFYLCAWGVWGEQYFGPGTRLTVT.

A few counts support this clonotype. CDR3 protein: CASSLAGTGRGGYTF. CDR3 bases: TGTGCCAGCAGCTTAGCTGGGACAGGGCGTGGGGGCTACACCTTC. The V call is TRBV11-2, the J call TRBJ1-2; 9 bases are a match to TRBD1. The germline CDR1 and CDR2 sequences are SGHAT and FQNNGV. V lost 1 base, J lost 8 bases, and 8 bases stayed unmatched. The CDR3 is made up of 15 amino acids.

This clonotype was detected many times. J is TRBJ1-4 and V is TRBV12-3 or TRBV12-4; TRBD1 might be the D (6 bases). The length of the CDR3 is 12 residues. Trimming shortened V by 6 bases and J by 11 bases, and 13 bases separated the two germline ends. CDR3 in amino acids: CASRPTGGKLFF. Written as DNA, the CDR3 is TGTGCCAGCAGACCGACAGGTGGTAAACTGTTTTTT.

The chain carries TRBV12-3 or TRBV12-4 and TRBJ2-2, with 8 bases aligning to TRBD2. The CDR3 contains 15 residues. V was clipped by 6 bases and J by 3 bases; unmatched bases: 6. CDR3 DNA: TGTGCCAGCAGCCGGACTAGCCGGCACACCGGGGAGCTGTTTTTT. As protein: CASSRTSRHTGELFF.

The rearrangement links TRBV7-2 to TRBJ2-5; D gene uncertain. Trimming pared 8 bases from V and 5 bases from J, leaving 18 bases between. The CDR3 runs to 14 residues. The germline CDR1 and CDR2 sequences are SGHTA and FQGNSA. The CDR3 loop reads CASSPGGLEETQYF. CDR3 DNA: TGTGCCAGCTCACCAGGCGGCTTGGAGGAGACCCAGTACTTC.

This clonotype has ten or more counts. The V gene is TRBV3-1, the J gene TRBJ1-1, with unresolved D. This CDR3 comprises 12 residues. From germline, CDR1 is LGHDT and CDR2 YNNKEL (reference sequence). V dropped 3 bases and J dropped 6 bases, with 8 bases sitting between them. In DNA, the CDR3 is TGTGCCAGCAGCCACAGTGCGGCTGAAGCTTTCTTT. Protein product: CASSHSAAEAFF. The full variable domain, with the rest looked up from reference TRBV3-1 and TRBJ1-1, is DTAVSQTPKYLVTQMGNDKSIKCEQNLGHDTMYWYKQDSKKFLKIMFSYNNKELIINETVPNRFSPKSPDKAHLNLHINSLELGDSAVYFCASSHSAAEAFFGQGTRLTVV.

This clonotype was detected many times. The chain has TRBV5-5 and TRBJ1-5; TRBD1 agrees at 7 bases. CDR3 size: 16 residues. Germline loops: CDR1 SGHKS, CDR2 YYEKEE (reference sequence). With V trimmed by 4 bases and J by 0 bases, 7 bases remained unmatched. The CDR3 DNA reads TGTGCCAGCAGCATCGGGACAGACTATAGCAATCAGCCCCAGCATTTT. Its translation is CASSIGTDYSNQPQHF.

This clonotype has a count of ten or more. This sequence joins TRBV24-1 and TRBJ2-3, with D tentatively TRBD1 or TRBD2 (6 bases each). V gave up 4 bases and J gave up 2 bases, with 12 bases separating them. CDR1 and CDR2 (germline): KGHDR, SFDVKD. There are 15 residues in the CDR3. Here the CDR3 reads CATSEPGGVTDTQYF. The CDR3 coding sequence is TGTGCCACCAGTGAGCCCGGGGGCGTCACAGATACGCAGTATTTT.

There are a few counts of this clonotype. A read error may explain this, as a much larger clone is one base away. The conserved final phenylalanine or tryptophan is absent from the CDR3, which likely points to a read error. V and J are TRBV24-1 and TRBJ2-3; 9 positions match TRBD1. From germline, CDR1 is KGHDR and CDR2 SFDVKD. The CDR3 spans 16 residues. The trim removed 5 bases at V and 1 base at J, leaving 6 bases unmatched. In DNA form, the CDR3 reads TGTGCCACCAGTGCAAGGACAGGGGCTGGCACAGATACGCAGTATCTT. It yields the protein CATSARTGAGTDTQYL.

This clonotype has a count of ten or more. The chain has TRBV28 and TRBJ1-5; D not resolved. Deletions cut 8 bases from V and 5 bases from J, with 7 bases between. This CDR3 has 11 residues. Per the germline V gene, CDR1 is MDHEN and CDR2 is SYDVKM. The CDR3 loop reads CASGVHQPQHF. The DNA for the CDR3 is TGTGCCAGCGGGGTACATCAGCCCCAGCATTTT.

Many counts were recorded for this clonotype. The rearrangement joins TRBV11-3 to TRBJ2-3, with D perhaps TRBD2 (6 bases). Looked up from germline, CDR1 is SGHNT and CDR2 is YENEEA. CDR3 size: 15 residues. Trimming took 5 bases from V and 0 from J, leaving 12 bases between them. The CDR3 DNA sequence: TGTGCCAGCAGCGGAGGGGCGGTTAGCACAGATACGCAGTATTTT. This translates into CASSGGAVSTDTQYF.

The table lists this clonotype with a few counts. The chain has TRBV18 and TRBJ2-7; 7 bases match TRBD2. CDR1 KGHSH and CDR2 LQKENI come from the germline V gene. This CDR3 contains 18 residues. Losses at the gene ends were 9 bases for V and 0 bases for J; bases not matched to a gene: 20. CDR3 bases: TGTGCCAGTCGTACATCGAGCACCTCAGCGGGGAGCTCCTACGAGCAGTACTTC. It is translated as CASRTSSTSAGSSYEQYF.

This chain links TRBV5-1 with TRBJ2-3; 8 bases match TRBD2. The V segment lost 4 bases and the J segment 5 bases; nucleotides outside the gene matches: 12. Germline values: CDR1 SGHRS, CDR2 YFSETQ. CDR3 length: 16 amino acids. CDR3 in amino acids: CASSGGVAGPLDTQYF. CDR3 DNA: TGCGCCAGCAGCGGGGGAGTAGCGGGACCTTTAGATACGCAGTATTTT.

This clonotype was counted many times. The CDR3 DNA reads as TGTGCCAGCAGCTTAGAGGGGTTAACAGATACGCAGTATTTT. Its translation: CASSLEGLTDTQYF. The genes are TRBV11-2 and TRBJ2-3, with D unresolved. Looked up from germline, CDR1 is SGHAT and CDR2 is FQNNGV. The V end lost 0 bases, the J end lost 3 bases, and 7 bases lay between the germline ends. The CDR3 loop spans 14 amino acids. The whole variable domain, remainder taken from reference TRBV11-2 and TRBJ2-3, is EAGVAQSPRYKIIEKRQSVAFWCNPISGHATLYWYQQILGQGPKLLIQFQNNGVVDDSQLPKDRFSAERLKGVDSTLKIQPAKLEDSAVYLCASSLEGLTDTQYFGPGTRLTVL.

This clonotype was seen repeatedly, ten times or more. The rearrangement links TRBV5-1 to TRBJ2-1; no firm D call. Trimming cost V 1 base and J 4 bases, with 6 bases left between them. The V gene's germline CDR1 is SGHRS and CDR2 YFSETQ. CDR3 size: 13 residues. CDR3 loop: CASSLLDYNEQFF. The CDR3, as DNA: TGCGCCAGCAGCTTGCTGGATTACAATGAGCAGTTCTTC.

This clonotype was observed at least ten times. The genes are TRBV28 and TRBJ2-4; 7 nucleotides line up with TRBD1. This CDR3 comprises 15 residues. V was clipped by 5 bases and J by 8 bases; unmatched bases: 12. Germline assignment: CDR1 MDHEN and CDR2 SYDVKM. CDR3 region: CASSMVTGVRDIQYF. The CDR3 DNA reads TGTGCCAGCAGTATGGTAACAGGGGTTAGAGACATTCAGTACTTC.

The rearrangement joins TRBV2 to TRBJ1-2; the D gene is possibly TRBD1 (5 bases). The CDR3 spans 14 residues. The V gene's germline CDR1 is SNHLY and CDR2 FYNNEI. The V and J ends lost 3 bases and 4 bases respectively, with 12 bases between them. CDR3 coding DNA: TGTGCCAGCAGTGATGGGGGAATCTTCTATGGCTACACCTTC. It yields the protein CASSDGGIFYGYTF. The entire variable domain, with the rest obtained from reference TRBV2 and TRBJ1-2, is as follows: EPEVTQTPSHQVTQMGQEVILRCVPISNHLYFYWYRQILGQKVEFLVSFYNNEISEKSEIFDDQFSVERPDGSNFTLKIRSTKLEDSAMYFCASSDGGIFYGYTFGSGTRLTVV.

Ten or more counts support this clonotype. This rearrangement joins TRBV7-3 to TRBJ2-1, with 9 bases aligning to TRBD1. With V trimmed by 4 bases and J by 4 bases, 5 bases remained unmatched. CDR1 is SGHTA, CDR2 FQGTGA, per germline. CDR3 length: 15 residues. The CDR3 bases are TGTGCCAGCAGCTCCGACAGGGGGGATTACAATGAGCAGTTCTTC. Protein product: CASSSDRGDYNEQFF. The entire variable domain, with the rest obtained from reference TRBV7-3 and TRBJ2-1, is as follows: GAGVSQTPSNKVTEKGKYVELRCDPISGHTALYWYRQSLGQGPEFLIYFQGTGAADDSGLPNDRFFAVRPEGSVSTLKIQRTERGDSAVYLCASSSDRGDYNEQFFGPGTRLTVL.

This clonotype has more than one count but fewer than ten. The gene calls are TRBV7-6 and TRBJ1-2; 12 nucleotides match TRBD1. Germline V gene sequence: CDR1 SGHVS, CDR2 FNYEAQ. The J segment lost 6 bases and the V segment lost 5 bases, leaving 4 bases of the junction unmatched. This CDR3 is 14 amino acids long. For the CDR3, the DNA is TGTGCCAGCAGCCGAGGGACAGGGGGCGATGGCTACACCTTC. It encodes CASSRGTGGDGYTF.

The J gene is TRBJ2-2, the V gene TRBV5-1; TRBD2 is a possible D gene (5 bases). CDR1 is SGHRS, CDR2 YFSETQ, per germline. V lost 0 bases and J 1 base, leaving 7 bases between the germline ends. The CDR3 extends over 15 amino acids. The CDR3 region is CASSLGAENTGELFF. Written as DNA, the CDR3 is TGCGCCAGCAGCTTGGGAGCGGAGAACACCGGGGAGCTGTTTTTT.

This clonotype was observed a few times. This could be a read error, since a much larger clone is one nucleotide away. The chain links TRBV20-1 to TRBJ1-1; D is perhaps TRBD1 (6 bases). CDR1 and CDR2 (germline): DFQATT, SNEGSKA (reference sequence). The CDR3 length is 14 residues. Trimming cost V 6 bases and J 0 bases, with 14 bases left between them. The CDR3 here is CSAKRGAVNTEAFF. CDR3 sequence (DNA): TGCAGTGCCAAGCGGGGGGCGGTGAACACTGAAGCTTTCTTT.

The table lists this clonotype with many counts. The chain joins TRBV2 to TRBJ2-1; perhaps TRBD2 as D (6 bases). The CDR3 extends over 16 amino acids. Per the germline V gene, CDR1 is SNHLY and CDR2 is FYNNEI. The V and J ends lost 8 bases and 0 bases respectively, with 17 bases between them. The CDR3 sequence is CASGTGTSISYNEQFF. In DNA, the CDR3 is TGTGCCAGCGGAACCGGGACTTCCATCTCCTACAATGAGCAGTTCTTC.

This clonotype has a count of ten or more. The chain employs TRBV5-8 and TRBJ2-7, with 10 bases identical to TRBD2. The CDR3 is 14 residues long. J lost 3 bases, V lost 1 base, and 1 base had no gene match. The germline V gene has CDR1 SGHTS and CDR2 YDEGEE. The CDR3 loop reads CASSLKREGYEQYF. CDR3 DNA: TGTGCCAGCAGCTTGAAGCGGGAGGGCTACGAGCAGTACTTC.

About this clonotype: At one end, the junction sequence differs from germline, possibly due to a read error. The chain uses TRBV7-9 and TRBJ1-6, with D maybe TRBD1 (5 bases). This CDR3 has 15 residues. Per the germline V gene, CDR1 is SEHNR and CDR2 is FQNEAQ (reference sequence). The CDR3 nucleotides are TGTGCCAGCAGCCTAGCATCGGAGGGGAATTCACCCCTCCACTTT. This sequence encodes CASSLASEGNSPLHF.

The V and J genes are TRBV19 and TRBJ2-7; D gene ambiguous. The CDR3 covers 8 residues. V lost 11 bases and J 5 bases, leaving 4 bases between the germline ends. Per the germline V gene, CDR1 is LNHDA and CDR2 is SQIVND (reference sequence). The CDR3 DNA reads as TGTGCCTCGGACGAGCAGTACTTC. Protein product: CASDEQYF.

As concerns this clonotype: At one end, the junction sequence differs from germline, possibly due to a read error. This sequence joins TRBV11-1 and TRBJ2-7; 12 bases are a match to TRBD2. From germline, CDR1 is SGHAT and CDR2 FQDESV (reference sequence). The CDR3 has 18 amino acids. The CDR3 loop reads CGSSQTRTSGASFYEQYF. The CDR3 coding sequence is TGTGGCAGCAGCCAAACACGGACTAGCGGGGCCTCCTTCTACGAGCAGTACTTC.

The chain employs TRBV20-1 and TRBJ1-2; D is perhaps TRBD1 (5 bases). V was clipped by 4 bases and J by 4 bases, with 13 bases between them. The germline gives CDR1 DFQATT, CDR2 SNEGSKA (reference sequence). CDR3 size: 13 residues. The CDR3: CSANPGSIYGYTF. The CDR3, as DNA: TGCAGTGCTAACCCAGGGAGTATCTATGGCTACACCTTC.